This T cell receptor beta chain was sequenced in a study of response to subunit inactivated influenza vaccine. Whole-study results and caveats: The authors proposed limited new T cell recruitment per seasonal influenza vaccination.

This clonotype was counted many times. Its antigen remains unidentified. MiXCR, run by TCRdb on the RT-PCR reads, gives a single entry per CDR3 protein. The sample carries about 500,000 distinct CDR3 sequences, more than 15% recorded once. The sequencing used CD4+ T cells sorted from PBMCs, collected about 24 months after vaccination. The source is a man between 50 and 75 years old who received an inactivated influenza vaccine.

CDR3 region: CASSFQREPRRYF. CDR3 nucleotide sequence: TGTGCCAGCAGTTTCCAGCGGGAGCCCCGACGGTATTTT. The rearrangement joins TRBV28 to TRBJ2-3, with 8 bases matching TRBD2. The CDR3 consists of 13 residues. Germline V CDR1 and CDR2: MDHEN, SYDVKM. V was clipped by 3 bases and J by 14 bases; unmatched bases: 10.